This TCR beta chain was recorded in a study of blood T cell repertoires in COVID-19. Study-level background: Researchers got acute and convalescent COVID-19 samples from the United States, Italy and Spain. Sources were T cells, B-cell-depleted T cells, or PBMCs; the material itself was cDNA or gDNA.

The CDR3 extends over 17 amino acids. Trimming took 3 bases from V and 3 from J; bases not matched to a gene: 9. CDR1 and CDR2 (germline): LNHDA, SQIVND (reference sequence). The assay was immunoSEQ multiplex PCR, and TCRdb's table has in-frame clones only and misses some. The repertoire consists of about 23,000 clones, with more than 70% occurring once and the leading ten covering about a quarter. The material sequenced was peripheral blood. The sequence came from a human donor with active COVID-19. The donor label of this sample is uncertain. The chain employs TRBV19 and TRBJ1-4; 8 bases map to TRBD1. Written as DNA, the CDR3 is TGTGCCAGTAGTATTCCCCTCGGACAGGGTCCTAATGAAAAACTGTTTTTT. This codes for CASSIPLGQGPNEKLFF.